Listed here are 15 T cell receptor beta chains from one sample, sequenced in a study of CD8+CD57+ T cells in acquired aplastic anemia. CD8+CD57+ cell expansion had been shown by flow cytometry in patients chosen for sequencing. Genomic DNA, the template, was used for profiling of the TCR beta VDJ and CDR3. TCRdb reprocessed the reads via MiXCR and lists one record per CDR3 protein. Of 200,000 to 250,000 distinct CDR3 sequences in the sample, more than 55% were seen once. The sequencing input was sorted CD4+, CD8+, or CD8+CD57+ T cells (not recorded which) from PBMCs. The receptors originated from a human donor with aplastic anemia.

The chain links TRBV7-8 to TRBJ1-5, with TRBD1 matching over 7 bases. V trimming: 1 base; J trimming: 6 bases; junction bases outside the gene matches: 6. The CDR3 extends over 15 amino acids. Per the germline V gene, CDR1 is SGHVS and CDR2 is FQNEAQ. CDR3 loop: CASSLVQGEGQPQHF. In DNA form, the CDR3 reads TGTGCCAGCAGCTTAGTTCAGGGGGAAGGTCAGCCCCAGCATTTT.

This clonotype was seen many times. CDR3 amino acids: CASSEYGGAYEQYF. The CDR3 nucleotides read TGTGCCAGCAGTGAATACGGGGGAGCCTACGAGCAGTACTTC. The chain links TRBV2 to TRBJ2-7; D is possibly TRBD2 (6 bases). Per germline, CDR1 SNHLY and CDR2 FYNNEI. This CDR3 has 14 residues. V was trimmed by 2 bases and J by 2 bases, leaving 10 bases between them. The full variable domain, its missing parts supplied by reference TRBV2 and TRBJ2-7, is EPEVTQTPSHQVTQMGQEVILRCVPISNHLYFYWYRQILGQKVEFLVSFYNNEISEKSEIFDDQFSVERPDGSNFTLKIRSTKLEDSAMYFCASSEYGGAYEQYFGPGTRLTVT.

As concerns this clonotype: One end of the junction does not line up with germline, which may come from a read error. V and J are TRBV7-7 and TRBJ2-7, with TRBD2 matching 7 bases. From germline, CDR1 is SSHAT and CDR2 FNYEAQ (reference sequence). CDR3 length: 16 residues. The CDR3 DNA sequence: TGTGCTAGCACCACTCCACTAGCGCTATGTCCCTACGAGCAGTACTTC. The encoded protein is CASTTPLALCPYEQYF.

CDR3 DNA: TGTGCCAGCAGCTTACGGCGTCCCGGGACAGGGAACAATGAGCAGTTCTTC. Translated: CASSLRRPGTGNNEQFF. The chain links TRBV7-3 to TRBJ2-1, with 9 positions matching TRBD1. The V segment lost 2 bases and the J segment 5 bases; nucleotides outside the gene matches: 10. Germline V lookup: CDR1 SGHTA, CDR2 FQGTGA. The CDR3 has 17 amino acids.

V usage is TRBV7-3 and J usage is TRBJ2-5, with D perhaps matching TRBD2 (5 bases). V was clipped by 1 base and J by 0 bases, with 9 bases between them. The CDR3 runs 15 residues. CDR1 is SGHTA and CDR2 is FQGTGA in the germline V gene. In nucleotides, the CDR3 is TGTGCCAGCAGCTTAAATGGGGAGTACCAAGAGACCCAGTACTTC. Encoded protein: CASSLNGEYQETQYF.

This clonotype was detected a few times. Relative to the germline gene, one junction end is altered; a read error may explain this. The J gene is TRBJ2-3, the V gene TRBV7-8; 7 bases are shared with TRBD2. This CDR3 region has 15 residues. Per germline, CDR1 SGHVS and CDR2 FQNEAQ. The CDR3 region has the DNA TGTGCCAGCAGCAGCGGGACTCGGGGCACAGATACGCAGTGTTTT. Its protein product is CASSSGTRGTDTQCF.

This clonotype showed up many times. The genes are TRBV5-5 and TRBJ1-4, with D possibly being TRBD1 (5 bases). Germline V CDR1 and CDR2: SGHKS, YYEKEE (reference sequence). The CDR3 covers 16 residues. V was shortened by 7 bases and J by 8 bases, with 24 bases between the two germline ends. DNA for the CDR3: TGTGCCAGCCTCGACACTAGGGACCTCCCAGGCGAAAAACTGTTTTTT. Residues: CASLDTRDLPGEKLFF. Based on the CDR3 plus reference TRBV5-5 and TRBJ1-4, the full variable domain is DAGVTQSPTHLIKTRGQQVTLRCSPISGHKSVSWYQQVLGQGPQFIFQYYEKEERGRGNFPDRFSARQFPNYSSELNVNALLLGDSALYLCASLDTRDLPGEKLFFGSGTQLSVL.

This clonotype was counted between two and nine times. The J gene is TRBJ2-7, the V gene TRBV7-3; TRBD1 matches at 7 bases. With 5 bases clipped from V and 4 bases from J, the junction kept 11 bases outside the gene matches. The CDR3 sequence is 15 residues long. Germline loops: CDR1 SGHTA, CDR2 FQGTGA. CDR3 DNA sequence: TGTGCCAGCAGCGCTAGAGTGACAGGGCGGTACGAGCAGTACTTC. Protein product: CASSARVTGRYEQYF. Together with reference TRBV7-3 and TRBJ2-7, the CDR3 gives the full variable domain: GAGVSQTPSNKVTEKGKYVELRCDPISGHTALYWYRQSLGQGPEFLIYFQGTGAADDSGLPNDRFFAVRPEGSVSTLKIQRTERGDSAVYLCASSARVTGRYEQYFGPGTRLTVT.

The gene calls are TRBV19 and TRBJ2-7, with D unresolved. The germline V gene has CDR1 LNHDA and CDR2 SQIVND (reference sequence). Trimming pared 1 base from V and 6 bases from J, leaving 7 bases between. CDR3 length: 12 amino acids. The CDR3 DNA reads TGTGCCAGTAGTATAGGTGGGGTCGAGCAGTACTTC. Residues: CASSIGGVEQYF.

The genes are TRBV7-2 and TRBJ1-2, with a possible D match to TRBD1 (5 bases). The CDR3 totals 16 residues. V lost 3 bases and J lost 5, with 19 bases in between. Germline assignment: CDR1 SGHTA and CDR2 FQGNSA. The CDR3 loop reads CASSFRREQGRYGYTF. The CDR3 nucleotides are TGTGCCAGCAGCTTTAGGCGCGAGCAGGGCCGATATGGCTACACCTTC.

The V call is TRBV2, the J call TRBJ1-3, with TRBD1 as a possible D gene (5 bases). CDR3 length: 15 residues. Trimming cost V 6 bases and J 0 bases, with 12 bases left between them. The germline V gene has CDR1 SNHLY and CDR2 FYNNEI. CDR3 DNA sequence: TGTGCCAGCAGACCTACCGGGGGCTCTGGAAACACCATATATTTT. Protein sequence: CASRPTGGSGNTIYF.

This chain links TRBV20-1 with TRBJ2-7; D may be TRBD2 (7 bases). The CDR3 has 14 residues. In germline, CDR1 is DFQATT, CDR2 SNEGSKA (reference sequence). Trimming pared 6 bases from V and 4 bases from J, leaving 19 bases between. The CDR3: CSAGGGESHYEQYF. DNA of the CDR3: TGCAGTGCGGGAGGGGGGGAATCCCATTACGAGCAGTACTTC.

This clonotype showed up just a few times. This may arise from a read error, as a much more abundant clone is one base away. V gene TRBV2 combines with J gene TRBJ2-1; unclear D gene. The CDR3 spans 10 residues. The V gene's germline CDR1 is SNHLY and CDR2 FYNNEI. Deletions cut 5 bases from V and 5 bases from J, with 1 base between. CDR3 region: CASSNNEQFF. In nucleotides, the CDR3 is TGTGCCAGCAGTAACAATGAGCAGTTCTTC.

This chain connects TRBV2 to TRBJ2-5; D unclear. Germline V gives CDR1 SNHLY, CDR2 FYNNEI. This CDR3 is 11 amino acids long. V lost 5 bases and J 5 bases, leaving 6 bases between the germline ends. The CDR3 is CASSRLETQYF. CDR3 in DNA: TGTGCCAGCAGTCGACTGGAGACCCAGTACTTC.

The CDR3 here is CASSLYRTPNTEAFF. For the CDR3, the DNA is TGTGCCAGCAGCTTGTATAGGACACCGAACACTGAAGCTTTCTTT. The chain employs TRBV5-4 and TRBJ1-1, with TRBD1 as a possible D gene (5 bases). Trimming took off 1 base at V and 1 base at J, with 11 bases between the two ends. Per the germline V gene, CDR1 is SGHNT and CDR2 is YYREEE (reference sequence). The CDR3 is 15 amino acids.